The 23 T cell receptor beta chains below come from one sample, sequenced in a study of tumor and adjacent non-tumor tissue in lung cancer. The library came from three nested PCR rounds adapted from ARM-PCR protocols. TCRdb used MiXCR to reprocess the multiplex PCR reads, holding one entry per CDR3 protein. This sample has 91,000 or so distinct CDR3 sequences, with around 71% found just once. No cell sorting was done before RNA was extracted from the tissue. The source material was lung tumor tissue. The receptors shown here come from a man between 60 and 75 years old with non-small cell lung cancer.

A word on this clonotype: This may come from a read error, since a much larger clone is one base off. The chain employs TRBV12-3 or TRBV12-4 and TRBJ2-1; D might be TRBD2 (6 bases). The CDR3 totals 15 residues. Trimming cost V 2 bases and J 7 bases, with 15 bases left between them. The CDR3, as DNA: TGTGCCAGCAGTTTAATGGCGGGGAAAAAGAATGAGCAGTTCTTC. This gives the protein CASSLMAGKKNEQFF.

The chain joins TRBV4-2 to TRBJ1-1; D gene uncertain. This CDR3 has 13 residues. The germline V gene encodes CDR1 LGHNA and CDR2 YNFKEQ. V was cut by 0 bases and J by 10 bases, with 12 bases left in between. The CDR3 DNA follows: TGTGCCAGCAGCCAAGATAAGGGAGGCGTAGCTTTCTTT. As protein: CASSQDKGGVAFF.

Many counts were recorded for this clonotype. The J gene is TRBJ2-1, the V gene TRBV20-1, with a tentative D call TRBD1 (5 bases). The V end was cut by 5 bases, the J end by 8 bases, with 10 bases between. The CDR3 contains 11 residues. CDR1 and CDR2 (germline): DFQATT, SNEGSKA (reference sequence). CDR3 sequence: CSADSLDEQFF. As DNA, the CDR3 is TGCAGTGCTGACAGTTTGGATGAGCAGTTCTTC.

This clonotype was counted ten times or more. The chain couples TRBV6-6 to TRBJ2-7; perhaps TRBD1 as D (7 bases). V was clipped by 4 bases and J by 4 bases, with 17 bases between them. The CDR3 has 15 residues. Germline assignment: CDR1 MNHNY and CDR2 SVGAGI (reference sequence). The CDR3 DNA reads TGTGCCAGCAGTTCCGCCGGGGACAGCGGGTACGAGCAGTACTTC. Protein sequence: CASSSAGDSGYEQYF.

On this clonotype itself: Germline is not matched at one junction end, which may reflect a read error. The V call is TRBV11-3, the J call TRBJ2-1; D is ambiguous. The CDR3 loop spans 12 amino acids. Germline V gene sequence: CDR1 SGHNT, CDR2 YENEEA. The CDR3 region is CVSSRGSGERFF. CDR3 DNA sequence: TGTGTCAGCAGCCGTGGATCGGGTGAGCGGTTCTTC.

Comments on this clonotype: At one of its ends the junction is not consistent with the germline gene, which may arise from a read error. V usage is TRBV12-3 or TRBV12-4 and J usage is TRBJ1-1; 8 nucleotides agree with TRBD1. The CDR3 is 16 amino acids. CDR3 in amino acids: CVSSFSGGRRNTEALF. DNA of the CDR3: TGTGTTAGCAGTTTTTCAGGGGGCAGGAGGAACACTGAAGCCTTGTTT.

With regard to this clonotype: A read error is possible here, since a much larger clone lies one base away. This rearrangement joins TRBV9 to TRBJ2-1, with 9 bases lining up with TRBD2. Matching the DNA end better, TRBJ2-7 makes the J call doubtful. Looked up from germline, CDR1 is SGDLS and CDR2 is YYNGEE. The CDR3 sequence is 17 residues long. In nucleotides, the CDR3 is TGTGCCAGCAGCGTAGAGGGGACGGTAGCGGGAGTGGAAGAGCAGTACTTC. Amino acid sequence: CASSVEGTVAGVEEQYF.

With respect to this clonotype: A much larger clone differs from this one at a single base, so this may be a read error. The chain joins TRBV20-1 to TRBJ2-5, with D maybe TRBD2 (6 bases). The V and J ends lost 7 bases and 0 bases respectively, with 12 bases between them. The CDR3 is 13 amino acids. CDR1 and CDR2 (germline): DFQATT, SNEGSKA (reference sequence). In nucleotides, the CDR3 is TGCAGTGTGCCTAGCGAAAACCAAGAGACCCAGTACTTC. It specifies CSVPSENQETQYF.

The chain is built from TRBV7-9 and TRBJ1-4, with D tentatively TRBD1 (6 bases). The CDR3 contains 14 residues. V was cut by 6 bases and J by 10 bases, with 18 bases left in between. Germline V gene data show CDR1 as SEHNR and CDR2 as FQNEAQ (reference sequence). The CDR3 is CASRTRGQGGKLFF. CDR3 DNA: TGTGCCAGCAGAACACGGGGGCAAGGTGGAAAACTGTTTTTT.

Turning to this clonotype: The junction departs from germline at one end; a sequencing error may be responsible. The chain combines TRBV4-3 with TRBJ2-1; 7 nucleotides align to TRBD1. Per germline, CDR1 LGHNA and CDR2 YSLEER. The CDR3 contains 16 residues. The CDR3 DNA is TGCGCCAACAGCCAAGATCCGGGACAGATGTACAATGAGCAGCTCTTC. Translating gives CANSQDPGQMYNEQLF.

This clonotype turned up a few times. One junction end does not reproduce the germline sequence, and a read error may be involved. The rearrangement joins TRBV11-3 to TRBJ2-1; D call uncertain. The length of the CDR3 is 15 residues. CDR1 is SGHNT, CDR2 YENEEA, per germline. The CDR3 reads CTSNLNGRSYNEQFF. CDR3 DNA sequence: TGTACCAGCAACTTGAACGGCCGCTCCTACAATGAGCAGTTCTTC.

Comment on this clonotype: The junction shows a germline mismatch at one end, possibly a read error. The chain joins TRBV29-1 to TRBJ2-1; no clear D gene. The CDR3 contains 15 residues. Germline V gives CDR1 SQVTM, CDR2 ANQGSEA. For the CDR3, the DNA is TGCAGCGTTGAGGCTAGTCACAACCACTACATTGAGCAGTTCTTC. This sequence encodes CSVEASHNHYIEQFF.

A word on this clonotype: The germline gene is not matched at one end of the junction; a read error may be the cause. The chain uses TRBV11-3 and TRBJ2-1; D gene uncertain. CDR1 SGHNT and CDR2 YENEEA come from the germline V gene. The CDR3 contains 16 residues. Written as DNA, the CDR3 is TGTACCAGTAGCCCCGTCCGGAGAAGCTCCTACAATGAGCAGTTCTTC. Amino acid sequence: CTSSPVRRSSYNEQFF.

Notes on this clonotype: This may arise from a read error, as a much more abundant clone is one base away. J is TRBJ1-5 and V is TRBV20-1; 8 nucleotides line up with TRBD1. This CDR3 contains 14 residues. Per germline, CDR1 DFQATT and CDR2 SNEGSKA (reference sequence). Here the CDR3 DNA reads TGCAGTGCTCCTTACAGGGGGGACAATCATCCCCAGCATTTT. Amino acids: CSAPYRGDNHPQHF.

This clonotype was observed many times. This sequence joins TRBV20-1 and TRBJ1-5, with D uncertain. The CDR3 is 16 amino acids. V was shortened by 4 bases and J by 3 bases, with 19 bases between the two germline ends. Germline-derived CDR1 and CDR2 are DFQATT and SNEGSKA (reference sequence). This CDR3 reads CSAKNSAQGPNQPQHF. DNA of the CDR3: TGCAGTGCTAAAAACAGCGCCCAAGGGCCCAATCAGCCCCAGCATTTT.

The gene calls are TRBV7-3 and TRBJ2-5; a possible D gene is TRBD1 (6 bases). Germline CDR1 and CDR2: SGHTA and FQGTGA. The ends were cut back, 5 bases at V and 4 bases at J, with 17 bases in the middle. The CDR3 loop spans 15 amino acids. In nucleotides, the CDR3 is TGTGCCAGCAGCCCCACAGGGTCCCCAAGAGAGACCCAGTACTTC. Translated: CASSPTGSPRETQYF.

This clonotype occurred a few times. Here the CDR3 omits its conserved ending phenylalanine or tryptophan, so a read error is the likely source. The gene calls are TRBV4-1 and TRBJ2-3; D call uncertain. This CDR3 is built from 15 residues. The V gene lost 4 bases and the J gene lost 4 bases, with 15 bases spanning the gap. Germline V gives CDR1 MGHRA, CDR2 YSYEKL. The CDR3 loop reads CASSRPESPPDTQYS. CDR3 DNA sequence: TGCGCCAGCAGCCGACCGGAGAGTCCTCCAGATACGCAGTATTCT.

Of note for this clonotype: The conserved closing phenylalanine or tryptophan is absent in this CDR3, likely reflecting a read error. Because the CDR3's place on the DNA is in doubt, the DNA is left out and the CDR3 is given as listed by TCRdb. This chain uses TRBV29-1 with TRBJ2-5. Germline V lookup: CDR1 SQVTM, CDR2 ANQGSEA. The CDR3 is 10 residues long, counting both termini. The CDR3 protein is CSARWETQSL.

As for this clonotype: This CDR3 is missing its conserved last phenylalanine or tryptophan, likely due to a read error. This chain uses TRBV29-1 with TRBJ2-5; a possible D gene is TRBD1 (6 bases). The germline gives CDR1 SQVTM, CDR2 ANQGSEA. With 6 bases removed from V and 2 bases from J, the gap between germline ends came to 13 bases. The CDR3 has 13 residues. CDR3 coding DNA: TGCAGCGTATCGACAGGTGGTCAAGAGACCCAGTACGTC. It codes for CSVSTGGQETQYV.

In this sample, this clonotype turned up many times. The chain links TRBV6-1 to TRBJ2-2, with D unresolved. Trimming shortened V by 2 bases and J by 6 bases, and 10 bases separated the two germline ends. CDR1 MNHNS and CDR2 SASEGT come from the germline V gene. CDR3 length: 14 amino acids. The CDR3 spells CASSEYRTAGELFF. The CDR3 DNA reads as TGTGCCAGCAGTGAATATCGAACTGCCGGGGAGCTGTTTTTT.

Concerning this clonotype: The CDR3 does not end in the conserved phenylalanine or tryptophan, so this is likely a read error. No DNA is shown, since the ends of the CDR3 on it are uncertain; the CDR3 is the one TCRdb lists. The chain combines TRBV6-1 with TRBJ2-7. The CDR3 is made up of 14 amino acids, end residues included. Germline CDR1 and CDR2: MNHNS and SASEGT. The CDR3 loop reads CASSEIGISYELYI.

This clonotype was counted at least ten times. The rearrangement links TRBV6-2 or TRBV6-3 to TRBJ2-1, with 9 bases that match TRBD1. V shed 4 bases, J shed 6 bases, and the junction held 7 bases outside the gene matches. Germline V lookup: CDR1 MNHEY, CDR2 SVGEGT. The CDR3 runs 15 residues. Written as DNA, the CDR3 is TGTGCCAGCAGTTCCGGGACAGGGAATCGCAATGAGCAGTTCTTC. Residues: CASSSGTGNRNEQFF.

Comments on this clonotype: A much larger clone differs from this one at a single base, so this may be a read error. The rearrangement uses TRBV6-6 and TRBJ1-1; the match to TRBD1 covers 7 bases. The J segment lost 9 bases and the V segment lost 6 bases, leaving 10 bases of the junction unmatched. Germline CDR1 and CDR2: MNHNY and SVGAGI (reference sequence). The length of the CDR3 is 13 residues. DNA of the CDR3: TGTGCCAGCAGGTATGGACAGGCTACTAAAGCTTTCTTT. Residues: CASRYGQATKAFF.